These 21 T cell receptor beta chains were sequenced from one sample in a study of blood T cell repertoires in COVID-19. Repertoires were generated with immunoSEQ multiplex PCR, while TCRdb's copy carries only in-frame clones and drops some. The sample consists of about 200,000 clones, around 86% of them appearing once. Sequences were obtained from PBMCs or T cells enriched from blood (not recorded which). The receptors come from a woman in her thirties or forties with acute COVID-19.

V usage is TRBV28 and J usage is TRBJ2-3; 7 bases match TRBD2. From germline, CDR1 is MDHEN and CDR2 SYDVKM. The CDR3 is 14 residues long. The V gene end was trimmed by 6 bases and the J gene end by 2 bases; junction bases not matched to a gene: 5. The CDR3 nucleotides are TGTGCCAGCAGCAGAGCGGGATTCACAGATACGCAGTATTTT. Protein sequence: CASSRAGFTDTQYF.

With regard to this clone: The sample holds other DNA sequences that translate to the same CDR3. The chain employs TRBV11-3 and TRBJ2-2; TRBD2 agrees at 12 bases. Germline CDR1 reads SGHNT; CDR2 reads YENEEA. CDR3 length: 16 residues. Trimming removed 4 bases from V and 1 base from J; junction bases left unmatched: 1. The CDR3 sequence is CASSSGLAGNTGELFF. The CDR3 DNA reads TGTGCCAGCAGCTCGGGACTAGCGGGGAACACCGGGGAGCTGTTTTTT.

This sequence joins TRBV7-2 and TRBJ2-3; D call uncertain. This CDR3 comprises 15 residues. Germline V gene lookup returns CDR1 SGHTA and CDR2 FQGNSA. Trimming left V 3 bases short and J 3 bases short, with 13 bases between. The CDR3 sequence: CASSFRAVGTDTQYF. CDR3 DNA: TGTGCCAGCAGCTTTCGTGCGGTCGGGACAGATACGCAGTATTTT.

The V gene is TRBV2, the J gene TRBJ2-4; 8 positions agree with TRBD1. V lost 4 bases to trimming and J lost 2 bases; unmatched junction nucleotides: 4. The CDR3 extends over 15 amino acids. CDR1 is SNHLY and CDR2 is FYNNEI in the germline V gene. CDR3: CASSGDRGSKNIQYF. The CDR3 coding sequence is TGTGCCAGCAGTGGAGACAGGGGCTCCAAAAACATTCAGTACTTC.

This clone has a handful of counts. The V gene is TRBV16, the J gene TRBJ2-7; 13 nucleotides line up with TRBD2. Germline loops: CDR1 KGHSY, CDR2 FQNENV. This CDR3 comprises 17 residues. The V gene end was trimmed by 2 bases and the J gene end by 0 bases; junction bases not matched to a gene: 4. The CDR3 reads CASSQPGLAGFSYEQYF. The CDR3 DNA is TGTGCCAGCAGCCAACCGGGACTAGCGGGATTCTCCTACGAGCAGTACTTC.

About this clone itself: The sample holds other DNA sequences that translate to the same CDR3. The CDR3: CASSLRGGGTEAFF. CDR3 bases: TGTGCCAGCAGCCTCAGGGGCGGCGGCACTGAAGCTTTCTTT. V gene TRBV27 combines with J gene TRBJ1-1; a weak D match, TRBD1 (6 bases). Germline-derived CDR1 and CDR2 are MNHEY and SMNVEV (reference sequence). The V end lost 6 bases, the J end lost 4 bases, and 15 bases lay between the germline ends. This CDR3 region has 14 residues.

This chain joins TRBV28 and TRBJ2-5; 8 positions agree with TRBD2. Germline V gene lookup returns CDR1 MDHEN and CDR2 SYDVKM. The CDR3 contains 14 residues. V was clipped by 0 bases and J by 9 bases; unmatched bases: 6. In DNA form, the CDR3 reads TGTGCCAGCAGTTTATGGTCCGGGGGGGGTCCCCAGTACTTC. It yields the protein CASSLWSGGGPQYF.

The count of this clone is one. The chain uses TRBV2 and TRBJ2-7; a weak D match, TRBD2 (5 bases). Per germline, CDR1 SNHLY and CDR2 FYNNEI. This CDR3 has 11 amino acids. V was pared by 8 bases and J by 3 bases, with 8 bases between. The CDR3 DNA sequence: TGTGCCAGCTTCGGACTCTACGAGCAGTACTTC. Translation gives CASFGLYEQYF. Combining the CDR3 with reference TRBV2 and TRBJ2-7 gives the whole variable domain EPEVTQTPSHQVTQMGQEVILRCVPISNHLYFYWYRQILGQKVEFLVSFYNNEISEKSEIFDDQFSVERPDGSNFTLKIRSTKLEDSAMYFCASFGLYEQYFGPGTRLTVT.

The CDR3 protein is CASSILSVRGVESNQPQHF. The DNA for the CDR3 is TGTGCCAGCAGCATTCTATCGGTCCGGGGGGTTGAAAGCAATCAGCCCCAGCATTTT. The chain joins TRBV28 to TRBJ1-5; perhaps TRBD1 as D (5 bases). Trimming took off 6 bases at V and 1 base at J, with 25 bases between the two ends. The CDR3 totals 19 residues. The germline CDR1 and CDR2 sequences are MDHEN and SYDVKM.

The V and J genes are TRBV6-5 and TRBJ1-6; D possibly corresponds to TRBD1 (5 bases). The V end was cut by 8 bases, the J end by 1 base, with 12 bases between. Germline loops: CDR1 MNHEY, CDR2 SVGAGI. CDR3 length: 15 residues. CDR3 loop: CASARGVSYNSPLHF. CDR3 DNA: TGTGCCAGCGCTCGGGGGGTTTCCTATAATTCACCCCTCCACTTT.

This chain joins TRBV3-1 (or the pseudogene TRBV3-2) and TRBJ1-2; tentatively, D is TRBD1 (5 bases). The germline gives CDR1 LGHDT, CDR2 YNNKEL (reference sequence). The germline V and J ends were trimmed by 4 bases and 3 bases, with 12 bases remaining between them. CDR3 length: 14 amino acids. The CDR3 region is CASSPRVGYYGYTF. In DNA form, the CDR3 reads TGTGCCAGCAGCCCCAGGGTCGGATACTATGGCTACACCTTC.

The chain employs TRBV6-4 and TRBJ2-1; 10 bases fit TRBD2. The ends lost 3 bases at V and 2 bases at J; junction bases unmatched: 7. CDR1 and CDR2 (germline): MRHNA, SNTAGT. The CDR3 length is 17 residues. CDR3 bases: TGTGCCAGCAGTGAGGCCGGACTAGCGGAAACCTACAATGAGCAGTTCTTC. It specifies CASSEAGLAETYNEQFF.

The chain recombines TRBV28 with TRBJ2-1; 11 nucleotides line up with TRBD2. The ends lost 5 bases at V and 4 bases at J; junction bases unmatched: 4. In germline, CDR1 is MDHEN, CDR2 SYDVKM. This CDR3 has 15 residues. The CDR3 spells CASSGGLAAYNEQFF. The CDR3 DNA sequence: TGTGCCAGCAGTGGGGGACTAGCGGCTTACAATGAGCAGTTCTTC.

V usage is TRBV7-8 and J usage is TRBJ2-7, with 11 bases aligning to TRBD2. The V and J ends lost 1 base and 4 bases, in that order; junction bases with no gene match: 6. Germline V gene lookup returns CDR1 SGHVS and CDR2 FQNEAQ. The CDR3 loop spans 16 amino acids. CDR3 sequence reads: CASSLGSSGGGYEQYF. CDR3 in DNA: TGTGCCAGCAGCTTAGGTAGTAGCGGGGGGGGATACGAGCAGTACTTC.

The V gene is TRBV5-4, the J gene TRBJ2-5, with D perhaps TRBD1 (5 bases). V lost 4 bases to trimming and J lost 1 base, with 11 bases between them. The CDR3 has 14 residues. Germline lookup yields CDR1 SGHNT and CDR2 YYREEE (reference sequence). This CDR3 reads CASSAGASQETQYF. The CDR3 nucleotides read TGTGCCAGCAGCGCTGGGGCTAGCCAAGAGACCCAGTACTTC.

The V call is TRBV27, the J call TRBJ2-3; D perhaps matches TRBD2 (6 bases). Trimming shortened V by 3 bases and J by 4 bases, and 11 bases separated the two germline ends. The germline gives CDR1 MNHEY, CDR2 SMNVEV (reference sequence). The CDR3 has 14 residues. CDR3 residues: CASSLRRASDTQYF. As DNA, the CDR3 is TGTGCCAGCAGTTTGAGGAGGGCCTCAGATACGCAGTATTTT.

The V call is TRBV7-9, the J call TRBJ2-3; 13 nucleotides agree with TRBD2. The germline CDR1 and CDR2 sequences are SEHNR and FQNEAQ (reference sequence). Trimming cost V 5 bases and J 4 bases; bases outside gene matches: 6. The CDR3 consists of 16 residues. The CDR3 protein is CASSPGTSGASDTQYF. CDR3 nucleotides: TGTGCCAGCAGCCCCGGGACTAGCGGGGCCTCAGATACGCAGTATTTT.

The J gene is TRBJ2-4, the V gene TRBV11-2, with TRBD1 matching 8 bases. Per the germline V gene, CDR1 is SGHAT and CDR2 is FQNNGV. The CDR3 contains 18 residues. V lost 1 base and J lost 2; bases outside the gene matches: 10. CDR3 DNA: TGTGCCAGCAGCTTAGGCTGGTCAGGGGGCGCCCCCAAAAACATTCAGTACTTC. It yields the protein CASSLGWSGGAPKNIQYF.

This clone occurred once. The chain carries TRBV7-2 and TRBJ2-7; TRBD1 matches at 10 bases. The germline V gene encodes CDR1 SGHTA and CDR2 FQGNSA. The V segment lost 3 bases and the J segment 3 bases; nucleotides outside the gene matches: 5. The CDR3 length is 15 residues. CDR3 nucleotide sequence: TGTGCCAGCAGCTTTGACAGGGGGCGCATCTACGAGCAGTACTTC. It specifies CASSFDRGRIYEQYF.

This chain links TRBV19 with TRBJ2-5; D possibly corresponds to TRBD2 (6 bases). Germline CDR1 LNHDA, CDR2 SQIVND (reference sequence). The CDR3 runs to 13 residues. V lost 5 bases and J 3 bases, leaving 10 bases between the germline ends. Here the CDR3 DNA reads TGTGCCAGTAGTGGTGGCGGGAAAGAGACCCAGTACTTC. It translates to CASSGGGKETQYF. The full variable domain, completed using reference TRBV19 and TRBJ2-5, is DGGITQSPKYLFRKEGQNVTLSCEQNLNHDAMYWYRQDPGQGLRLIYYSQIVNDFQKGDIAEGYSVSREKKESFPLTVTSAQKNPTAFYLCASSGGGKETQYFGPGTRLLVL.

The V call is TRBV28, the J call TRBJ1-5, with a possible D match to TRBD1 (6 bases). V gave up 5 bases and J gave up 2 bases, with 13 bases separating them. Germline V gene data show CDR1 as MDHEN and CDR2 as SYDVKM. The CDR3 runs 15 residues. Here the CDR3 DNA reads TGTGCCAGCAGTCAAACAGGGATTCGCAATCAGCCCCAGCATTTT. Translation: CASSQTGIRNQPQHF.